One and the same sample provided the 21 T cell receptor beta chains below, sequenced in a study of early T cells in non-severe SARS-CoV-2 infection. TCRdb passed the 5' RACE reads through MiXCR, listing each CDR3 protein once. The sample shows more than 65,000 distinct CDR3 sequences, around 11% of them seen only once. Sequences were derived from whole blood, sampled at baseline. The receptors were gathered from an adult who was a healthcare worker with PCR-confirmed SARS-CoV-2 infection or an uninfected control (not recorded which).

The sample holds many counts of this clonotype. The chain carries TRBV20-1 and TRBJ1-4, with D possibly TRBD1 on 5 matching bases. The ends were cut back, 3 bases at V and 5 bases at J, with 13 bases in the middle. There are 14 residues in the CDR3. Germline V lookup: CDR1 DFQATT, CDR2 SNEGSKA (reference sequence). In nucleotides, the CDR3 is TGCAGTGCTAGTTTTGGGGGGTTGAATGAAAAACTGTTTTTT. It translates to CSASFGGLNEKLFF.

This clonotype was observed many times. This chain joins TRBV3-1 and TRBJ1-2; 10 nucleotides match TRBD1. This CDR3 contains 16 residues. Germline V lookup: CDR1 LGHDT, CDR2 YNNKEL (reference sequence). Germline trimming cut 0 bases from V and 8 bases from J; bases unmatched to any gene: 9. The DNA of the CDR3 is TGTGCCAGCAGCCAAGATCTGGGACAGGGGAGTAAGGGCTACACCTTC. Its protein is CASSQDLGQGSKGYTF.

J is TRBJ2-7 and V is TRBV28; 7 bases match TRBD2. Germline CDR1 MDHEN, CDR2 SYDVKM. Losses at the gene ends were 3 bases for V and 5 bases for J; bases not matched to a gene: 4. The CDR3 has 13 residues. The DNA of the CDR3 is TGTGCCAGCAGTTTGCGGGGGAACAACGAGCAGTACTTC. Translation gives CASSLRGNNEQYF.

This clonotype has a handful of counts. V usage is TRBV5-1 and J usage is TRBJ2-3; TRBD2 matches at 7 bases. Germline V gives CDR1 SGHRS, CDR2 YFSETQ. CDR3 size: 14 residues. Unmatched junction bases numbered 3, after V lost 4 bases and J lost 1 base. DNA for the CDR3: TGCGCCAGCAGCAGGAGCGGGGGCACAGATACGCAGTATTTT. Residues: CASSRSGGTDTQYF.

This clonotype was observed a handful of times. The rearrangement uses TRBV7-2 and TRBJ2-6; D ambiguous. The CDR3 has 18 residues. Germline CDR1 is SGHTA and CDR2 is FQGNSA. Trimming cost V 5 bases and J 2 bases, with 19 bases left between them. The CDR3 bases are TGTGCCAGCAGCCCGATGGGCATGTGGCAAACTGGGGCCAACGTCCTGACTTTC. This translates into CASSPMGMWQTGANVLTF.

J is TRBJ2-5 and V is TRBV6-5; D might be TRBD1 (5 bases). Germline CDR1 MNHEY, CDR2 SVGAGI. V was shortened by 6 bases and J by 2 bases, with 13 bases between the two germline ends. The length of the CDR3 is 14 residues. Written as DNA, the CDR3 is TGTGCCAGCAGCATTTGGGGCCCGCAAGAGACCCAGTACTTC. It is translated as CASSIWGPQETQYF.

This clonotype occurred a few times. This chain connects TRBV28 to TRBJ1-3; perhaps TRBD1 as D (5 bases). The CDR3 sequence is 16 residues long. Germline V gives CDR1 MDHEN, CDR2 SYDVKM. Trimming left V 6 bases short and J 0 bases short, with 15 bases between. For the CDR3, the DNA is TGTGCCAGCAGAGGCCGGGGCACCCACTCTGGAAACACCATATATTTT. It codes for CASRGRGTHSGNTIYF.

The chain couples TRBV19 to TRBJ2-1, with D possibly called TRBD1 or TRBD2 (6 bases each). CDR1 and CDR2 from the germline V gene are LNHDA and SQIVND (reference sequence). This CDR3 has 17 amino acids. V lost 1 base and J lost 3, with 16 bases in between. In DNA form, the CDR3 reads TGTGCCAGTAGTATAGTCTGGGGGGCACCTGACTACAATGAGCAGTTCTTC. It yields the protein CASSIVWGAPDYNEQFF.

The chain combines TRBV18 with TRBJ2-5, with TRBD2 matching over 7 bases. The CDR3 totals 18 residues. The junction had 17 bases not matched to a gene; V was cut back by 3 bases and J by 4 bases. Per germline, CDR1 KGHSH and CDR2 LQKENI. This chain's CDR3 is CASSPTHRPAGVTETQYF. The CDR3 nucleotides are TGTGCCAGCTCACCCACCCATCGCCCGGCGGGGGTGACAGAGACCCAGTACTTC.

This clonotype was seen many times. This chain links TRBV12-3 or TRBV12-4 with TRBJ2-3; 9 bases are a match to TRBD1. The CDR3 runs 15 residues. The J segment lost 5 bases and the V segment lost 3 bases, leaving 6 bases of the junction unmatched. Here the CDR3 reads CASSFRRQGGDTQYF. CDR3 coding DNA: TGTGCCAGCAGTTTTAGGAGACAGGGGGGAGATACGCAGTATTTT.

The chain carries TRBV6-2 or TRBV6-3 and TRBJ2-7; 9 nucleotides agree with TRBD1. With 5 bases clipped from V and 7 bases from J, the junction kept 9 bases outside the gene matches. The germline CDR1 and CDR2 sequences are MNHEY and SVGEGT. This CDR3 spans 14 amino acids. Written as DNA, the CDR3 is TGTGCCAGCAGTCCCTACAGGGGGCTCGGTGAGCAGTACTTC. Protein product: CASSPYRGLGEQYF.

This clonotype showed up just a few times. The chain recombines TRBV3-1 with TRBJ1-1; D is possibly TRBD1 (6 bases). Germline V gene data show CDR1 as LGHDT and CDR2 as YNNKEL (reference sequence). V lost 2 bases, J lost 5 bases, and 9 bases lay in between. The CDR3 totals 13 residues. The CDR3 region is CASSQRGGTEAFF. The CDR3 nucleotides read TGTGCCAGCAGCCAAAGAGGGGGAACTGAAGCTTTCTTT.

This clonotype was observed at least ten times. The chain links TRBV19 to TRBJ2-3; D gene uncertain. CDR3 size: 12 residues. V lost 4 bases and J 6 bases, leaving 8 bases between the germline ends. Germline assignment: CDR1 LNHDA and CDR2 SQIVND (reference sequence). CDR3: CASSKVGDTQYF. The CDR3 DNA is TGTGCCAGTAGTAAAGTGGGTGATACGCAGTATTTT.

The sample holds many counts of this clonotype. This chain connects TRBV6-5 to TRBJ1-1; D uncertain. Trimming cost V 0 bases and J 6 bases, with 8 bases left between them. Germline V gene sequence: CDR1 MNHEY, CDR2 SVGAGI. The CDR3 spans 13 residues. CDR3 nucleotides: TGTGCCAGCAGTTACTCACGAGGGTCTGAAGCTTTCTTT. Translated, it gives CASSYSRGSEAFF.

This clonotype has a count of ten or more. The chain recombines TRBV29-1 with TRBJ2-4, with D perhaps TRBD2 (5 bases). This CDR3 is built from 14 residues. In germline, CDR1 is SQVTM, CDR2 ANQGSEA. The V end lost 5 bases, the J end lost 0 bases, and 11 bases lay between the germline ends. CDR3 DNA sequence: TGCAGCGTTCGGGATCCACTAGCCAAAAACATTCAGTACTTC. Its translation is CSVRDPLAKNIQYF.

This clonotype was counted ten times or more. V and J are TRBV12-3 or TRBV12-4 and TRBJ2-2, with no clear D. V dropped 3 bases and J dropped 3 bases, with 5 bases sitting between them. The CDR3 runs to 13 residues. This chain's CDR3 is CASSLLDTGELFF. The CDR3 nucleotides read TGTGCCAGCAGTTTGCTAGACACCGGGGAGCTGTTTTTT.

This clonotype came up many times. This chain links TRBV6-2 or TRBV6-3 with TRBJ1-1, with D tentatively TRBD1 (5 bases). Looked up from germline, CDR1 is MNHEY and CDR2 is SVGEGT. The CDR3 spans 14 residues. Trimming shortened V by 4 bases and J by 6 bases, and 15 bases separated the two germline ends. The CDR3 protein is CASSSTGPGAEAFF. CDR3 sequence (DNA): TGTGCCAGCAGTTCGACGGGGCCCGGAGCTGAAGCTTTCTTT.

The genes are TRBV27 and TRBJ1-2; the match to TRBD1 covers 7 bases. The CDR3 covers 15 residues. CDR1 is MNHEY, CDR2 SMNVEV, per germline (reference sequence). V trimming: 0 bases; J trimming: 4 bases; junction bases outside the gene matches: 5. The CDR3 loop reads CASSLSRDRAYGYTF. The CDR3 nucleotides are TGTGCCAGCAGTTTATCGCGAGACAGGGCCTATGGCTACACCTTC.

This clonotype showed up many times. Here the CDR3 reads CASSLQGFGSPLHF. The CDR3 DNA sequence: TGTGCCAGCAGCTTACAGGGGTTTGGATCACCCCTCCACTTT. This rearrangement joins TRBV7-9 to TRBJ1-6, with TRBD1 as a possible D gene (6 bases). Germline V gene sequence: CDR1 SEHNR, CDR2 FQNEAQ (reference sequence). The CDR3 length is 14 residues. V lost 2 bases, J lost 10 bases, and 12 bases lay in between.

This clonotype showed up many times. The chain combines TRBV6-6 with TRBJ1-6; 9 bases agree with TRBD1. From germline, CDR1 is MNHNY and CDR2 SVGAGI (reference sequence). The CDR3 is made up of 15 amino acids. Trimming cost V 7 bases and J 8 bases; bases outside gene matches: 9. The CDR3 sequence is CASNEPGQGYSPLHF. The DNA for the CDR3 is TGTGCCAGCAACGAACCGGGACAGGGATATTCACCCCTCCACTTT.

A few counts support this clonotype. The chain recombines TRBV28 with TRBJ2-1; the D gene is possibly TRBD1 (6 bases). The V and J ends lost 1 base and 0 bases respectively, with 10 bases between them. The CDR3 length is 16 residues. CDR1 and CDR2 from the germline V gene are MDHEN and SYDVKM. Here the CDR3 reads CASSLSTGSSYNEQFF. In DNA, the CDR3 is TGTGCCAGCAGTTTATCCACAGGGAGCTCCTACAATGAGCAGTTCTTC.